This paragraph covers one T cell receptor (beta chain) sequence. Germline V lookup: CDR1 LNHDA, CDR2 SQIVND (reference sequence). This CDR3 is 14 amino acids long. V lost 7 bases, J lost 0 bases, and 11 bases lay in between. The authors reverse transcribed about 0.5 to 1 ug RNA with random hexamers. With immunoSEQ multiplex PCR, TCR beta CDR3 was amplified across 54 Vbeta and 13 Jbeta. Using its own MiXCR run on the immunoSEQ multiplex PCR reads, TCRdb lists one record per CDR3 protein. The top ten hold around 0.1% of the sample, which has approximately 190,000 distinct CDR3 sequences, approximately 93% seen once. This specimen comes from a study of CD8 T cells in Susac syndrome.

V gene TRBV19 combines with J gene TRBJ2-3; D possibly corresponds to TRBD2 (5 bases). Sequencing was performed on CD4+ T cells from PBMCs. This clonotype was obtained from a human donor in good health. Here the CDR3 DNA reads TGTGCCAGTACCCCGCGGGTAAGCACAGATACGCAGTATTTT. Its translation is CASTPRVSTDTQYF.